The T cell receptor (beta chain) under discussion was sequenced for a study of shared clonotypes between healthy human individuals. The CDR3 sequence is 16 residues long. Germline V gene sequence: CDR1 SGHNT, CDR2 YYREEE (reference sequence). The V gene end was trimmed by 4 bases and the J gene end by 7 bases; junction bases not matched to a gene: 13. Genomic DNA from each subset was divided evenly over several immunoSEQ plates. Produced via immunoSEQ multiplex PCR; TCRdb's table is partial and in-frame only. The table shows more than 850,000 clones, with 75% to 85% occurring only once. The chain links TRBV5-4 to TRBJ2-2; 7 positions agree with TRBD2. Sequencing was done on a sample of memory CD4+ T cells from PBMCs. Specified subset: CD45RA-negative fraction. The clonotype was recovered from a young man in good health. Some clones in this sample may be carry-over from other donors' samples. CDR3 in DNA: TGTGCCAGCAGCCCGATCGGCGGGAGCTCGAGCGGGGAGCTGTTTTTT. It codes for CASSPIGGSSSGELFF.